What follows are 22 T cell receptor beta chains derived from one specimen sequenced in a study of cytomegalovirus exposure and HLA in healthy donors. Only in-frame clones appear in the TCRdb table, and some are missing; sequencing was by immunoSEQ multiplex PCR. This table holds about 330,000 clones, 80% to 90% found once. The sample taken for sequencing was PBMCs. The receptors come from a young woman in good health and CMV-seronegative.

Turning to this clone: Different DNA sequences within this sample yield the same CDR3. This rearrangement joins TRBV9 to TRBJ2-2; D is perhaps TRBD2 (6 bases). CDR1 and CDR2 from the germline V gene are SGDLS and YYNGEE. This CDR3 region has 15 residues. V dropped 0 bases and J dropped 3 bases, with 9 bases sitting between them. Here the CDR3 reads CASSVAGVDTGELFF. In DNA, the CDR3 is TGTGCCAGCAGCGTAGCGGGAGTGGACACCGGGGAGCTGTTTTTT.

V usage is TRBV28 and J usage is TRBJ2-7; a weak D match, TRBD1 (5 bases). The V gene lost 4 bases and the J gene lost 5 bases, with 15 bases spanning the gap. Germline CDR1 reads MDHEN; CDR2 reads SYDVKM. This CDR3 has 14 residues. Here the CDR3 DNA reads TGTGCCAGCAGTTCTAAGGGCCAAGGGGACGAGCAGTACTTC. This sequence encodes CASSSKGQGDEQYF.

The chain joins TRBV9 to TRBJ2-1, with D unclear. The CDR3 sequence is 12 residues long. Germline CDR1 reads SGDLS; CDR2 reads YYNGEE. Deletions cut 3 bases from V and 6 bases from J, with 7 bases between. DNA for the CDR3: TGTGCCAGCAGCGAATCGAGCAATGAGCAGTTCTTC. The encoded protein is CASSESSNEQFF.

The V gene is TRBV29-1, the J gene TRBJ2-1, with 8 bases that match TRBD1. CDR1 SQVTM and CDR2 ANQGSEA come from the germline V gene. This CDR3 is built from 15 residues. V shed 3 bases, J shed 4 bases, and the junction held 8 bases outside the gene matches. The DNA for the CDR3 is TGCAGCGTTGACGAAGTCCGACAGGGGTACAATGAGCAGTTCTTC. Translation: CSVDEVRQGYNEQFF.

This clone was counted once. CDR3 sequence: CASSVASGSRDTQYF. The CDR3 DNA sequence: TGTGCCAGCAGCGTAGCCAGCGGGAGTCGTGATACGCAGTATTTT. The chain couples TRBV9 to TRBJ2-3, with TRBD2 matching over 8 bases. With 0 bases clipped from V and 6 bases from J, the junction kept 6 bases outside the gene matches. CDR3 length: 15 amino acids. Per germline, CDR1 SGDLS and CDR2 YYNGEE.

This rearrangement joins TRBV23-1 to TRBJ2-1, with 8 positions matching TRBD1. TRBV23-1 is identified as an open reading frame with a role that is uncertain. V gave up 1 base and J gave up 14 bases; unmatched junction bases: 10. CDR3 length: 14 amino acids. CDR3 protein: CASSQWPRQGIEFF. The CDR3, as DNA: TGCGCCAGCAGTCAATGGCCGAGACAGGGGATAGAGTTCTTC.

This chain uses TRBV19 with TRBJ2-7; 9 bases align to TRBD1. This CDR3 contains 12 residues. The J segment lost 3 bases and the V segment lost 10 bases, leaving 4 bases of the junction unmatched. The germline V gene has CDR1 LNHDA and CDR2 SQIVND (reference sequence). CDR3 sequence (DNA): TGTGCCACCTCGGGACAGGGCTACGAGCAGTACTTC. It encodes CATSGQGYEQYF.

This clone was recorded a few times. This chain links TRBV9 with TRBJ2-1; D gene ambiguous. Germline lookup yields CDR1 SGDLS and CDR2 YYNGEE. The CDR3 sequence is 11 residues long. V was clipped by 3 bases and J by 8 bases, with 6 bases between them. DNA for the CDR3: TGTGCCAGCAGCGCCCCGGATGAGCAGTTCTTC. It is translated as CASSAPDEQFF.

V and J are TRBV19 and TRBJ2-1, with TRBD2 matching over 8 bases. From germline, CDR1 is LNHDA and CDR2 SQIVND (reference sequence). The CDR3 is made up of 16 amino acids. V lost 3 bases and J lost 5; bases outside the gene matches: 9. The CDR3 reads CASSMRSSGIDNEQFF. The CDR3 DNA is TGTGCCAGTAGTATGAGAAGTAGCGGGATTGACAATGAGCAGTTCTTC.

This rearrangement joins TRBV28 to TRBJ1-2; 9 bases agree with TRBD1. Germline loops: CDR1 MDHEN, CDR2 SYDVKM. Trimming took 6 bases from V and 4 from J; bases not matched to a gene: 3. The CDR3 is 13 amino acids. The CDR3 sequence is CASRTGGTYGYTF. CDR3 sequence (DNA): TGTGCCAGCAGGACAGGGGGGACCTATGGCTACACCTTC.

The sample holds one count of this clone. Distinct nucleotide sequences in the sample also encode this CDR3. The chain joins TRBV19 to TRBJ2-5, with 9 positions matching TRBD1. The junction had 3 bases not matched to a gene; V was cut back by 2 bases and J by 5 bases. Germline V gene data show CDR1 as LNHDA and CDR2 as SQIVND (reference sequence). The CDR3 covers 14 residues. The CDR3 is CASSITGGGETQYF. The CDR3 region has the DNA TGTGCCAGTAGTATAACAGGGGGCGGTGAGACCCAGTACTTC.

The chain couples TRBV25-1 to TRBJ2-7, with D hard to call. Deletions cut 11 bases from V and 0 bases from J, with 20 bases between. Germline CDR1 MGHDK, CDR2 SYGVNS. This CDR3 has 15 residues. The CDR3 loop is CAGYPMGGGSYEQYF. CDR3 sequence (DNA): TGTGCCGGTTACCCTATGGGTGGCGGCTCCTACGAGCAGTACTTC.

This chain links TRBV6-5 with TRBJ1-4; D is uncertain. Germline loops: CDR1 MNHEY, CDR2 SVGAGI. V gave up 5 bases and J gave up 8 bases, with 12 bases separating them. The CDR3 consists of 13 residues. The CDR3 loop reads CASSEAVREKLFF. As DNA, the CDR3 is TGTGCCAGCAGTGAGGCCGTGAGGGAAAAACTGTTTTTT.

This rearrangement joins TRBV6-1 to TRBJ2-1; 7 nucleotides align to TRBD2. Germline V gene lookup returns CDR1 MNHNS and CDR2 SASEGT. This CDR3 contains 13 residues. The ends lost 4 bases at V and 8 bases at J; junction bases unmatched: 5. The CDR3 reads CASSGGGSHEQFF. CDR3 DNA: TGTGCCAGCAGTGGTGGCGGGAGCCATGAGCAGTTCTTC.

The rearrangement joins TRBV27 to TRBJ2-3; 8 bases match TRBD1. Trimming took 10 bases from V and 2 from J; bases not matched to a gene: 5. There are 13 residues in the CDR3. The germline CDR1 and CDR2 sequences are MNHEY and SMNVEV (reference sequence). The CDR3 DNA follows: TGTGCCATCCGGACAGGGTCCACAGATACGCAGTATTTT. This gives the protein CAIRTGSTDTQYF.

The V and J genes are TRBV28 and TRBJ1-2, with 7 bases identical to TRBD1. The germline CDR1 and CDR2 sequences are MDHEN and SYDVKM. The CDR3 spans 14 residues. V lost 5 bases to trimming and J lost 5 bases; unmatched junction nucleotides: 8. CDR3 DNA sequence: TGTGCCAGCAGTGGACAGGAGCAGGGTTATGGCTACACCTTC. It yields the protein CASSGQEQGYGYTF.

The chain uses TRBV7-9 and TRBJ2-5; 9 nucleotides align to TRBD1. CDR3 size: 15 residues. Looked up from germline, CDR1 is SEHNR and CDR2 is FQNEAQ (reference sequence). Trimming took 1 base from V and 5 from J; bases not matched to a gene: 5. CDR3 sequence reads: CASSLGTGGWETQYF. Here the CDR3 DNA reads TGTGCCAGCAGCTTAGGAACAGGGGGCTGGGAGACCCAGTACTTC.

J is TRBJ2-3 and V is TRBV5-8; 9 bases match TRBD2. This CDR3 spans 18 amino acids. The germline CDR1 and CDR2 sequences are SGHTS and YDEGEE. Trimming at V came to 0 bases and at J to 2 bases, leaving 10 bases not matched to a gene. This CDR3 is CASSLALAGVGFTDTQYF. CDR3 DNA sequence: TGTGCCAGCAGCTTGGCCTTAGCGGGAGTGGGGTTCACAGATACGCAGTATTTT.

The rearrangement joins TRBV10-3 to TRBJ1-1; D call uncertain. The CDR3 extends over 14 amino acids. Germline assignment: CDR1 ENHRY and CDR2 SYGVKD. Trimming pared 0 bases from V and 3 bases from J, leaving 8 bases between. CDR3 coding DNA: TGTGCCATCAGTGAGTCAGGTGCGGACACTGAAGCTTTCTTT. Residues: CAISESGADTEAFF.

This sequence joins TRBV6-6 and TRBJ1-3; D not certain. The V and J ends lost 6 bases and 8 bases respectively, with 17 bases between them. Germline CDR1 and CDR2: MNHNY and SVGAGI (reference sequence). The CDR3 is 14 amino acids. CDR3 nucleotide sequence: TGTGCCAGCAGAGCCCGGGGTGGTGGGGACACCATATATTTT. Amino acids: CASRARGGGDTIYF.

The chain couples TRBV4-2 to TRBJ2-1; 8 nucleotides match TRBD2. The CDR3 is 15 amino acids. The junction had 7 bases not matched to a gene; V was cut back by 0 bases and J by 9 bases. Germline-derived CDR1 and CDR2 are LGHNA and YNFKEQ. CDR3 amino acids: CASSQDGGRSGEQFF. CDR3 bases: TGTGCCAGCAGCCAAGATGGCGGGAGGAGCGGTGAGCAGTTCTTC.

The chain couples TRBV4-3 to TRBJ1-2; 8 nucleotides agree with TRBD1. CDR1 and CDR2 from the germline V gene are LGHNA and YSLEER. This CDR3 region has 17 residues. The ends lost 2 bases at V and 4 bases at J; junction bases unmatched: 12. The CDR3 sequence is CASSQSRGPSSFYGYTF. The CDR3 bases are TGCGCCAGCAGCCAATCCAGGGGGCCGTCTTCCTTCTATGGCTACACCTTC.